The TCR beta chain described here comes from a study of T cells in Graves' hyperthyroidism and ophthalmopathy. Notes on the study in general: Before onset, ophthalmopathy was predicted by the model a median roughly 6.8 months earlier.

CDR3 length equals 12 residues. V was clipped by 6 bases and J by 3 bases; unmatched bases: 2. Germline loops: CDR1 SEHNR, CDR2 FQNEAQ (reference sequence). RNA transcripts served as the template for amplifying TCR beta CDR3 regions. First-round RT-PCR of the TCR CDR3 relied on the HTBI primer set. TCRdb re-called the multiplex PCR reads through MiXCR, storing one row per CDR3 protein. The sample includes approximately 430,000 distinct CDR3 sequences, around 15% of them seen just once. This clonotype was picked up many times. Its specificity is unknown. The chain recombines TRBV7-9 with TRBJ2-7, with 7 nucleotides matching TRBD2. This receptor was identified in a young man with Graves' ophthalmopathy. Sequences were obtained from blood. This CDR3 reads CASSGGDYEQYF. CDR3 nucleotides: TGTGCCAGCAGTGGGGGGGACTACGAGCAGTACTTC.